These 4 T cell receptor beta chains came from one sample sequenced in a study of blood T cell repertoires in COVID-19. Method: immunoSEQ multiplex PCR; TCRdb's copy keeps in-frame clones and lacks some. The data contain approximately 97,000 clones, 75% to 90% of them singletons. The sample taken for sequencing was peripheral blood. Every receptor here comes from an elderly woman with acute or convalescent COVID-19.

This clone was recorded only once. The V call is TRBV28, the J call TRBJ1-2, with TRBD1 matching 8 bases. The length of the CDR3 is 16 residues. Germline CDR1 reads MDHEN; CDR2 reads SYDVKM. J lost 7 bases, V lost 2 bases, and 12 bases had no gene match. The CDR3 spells CASSLTLDRGEGGYTF. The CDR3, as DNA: TGTGCCAGCAGTTTAACACTCGACAGGGGAGAGGGTGGCTACACCTTC.

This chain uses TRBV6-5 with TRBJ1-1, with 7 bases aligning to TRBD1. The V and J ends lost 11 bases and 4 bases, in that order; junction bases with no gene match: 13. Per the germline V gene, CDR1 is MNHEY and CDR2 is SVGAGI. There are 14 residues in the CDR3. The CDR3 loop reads CASQRGGERTEAFF. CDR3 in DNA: TGTGCCTCCCAAAGAGGGGGCGAACGCACTGAAGCTTTCTTT.

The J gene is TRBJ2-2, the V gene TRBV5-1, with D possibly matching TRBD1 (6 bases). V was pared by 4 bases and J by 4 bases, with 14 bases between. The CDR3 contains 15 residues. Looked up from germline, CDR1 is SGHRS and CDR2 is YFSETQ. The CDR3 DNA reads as TGCGCCAGCAGCCCTGCGACAGGCATCACCGGGGAGCTGTTTTTT. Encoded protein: CASSPATGITGELFF.

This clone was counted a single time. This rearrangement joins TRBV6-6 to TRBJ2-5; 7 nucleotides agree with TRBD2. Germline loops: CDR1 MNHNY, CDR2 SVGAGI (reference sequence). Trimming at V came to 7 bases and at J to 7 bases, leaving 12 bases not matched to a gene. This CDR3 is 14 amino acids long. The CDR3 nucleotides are TGTGCCAGCAACGGGGGAGGGGCCCTTTGGACCCAGTACTTC. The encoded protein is CASNGGGALWTQYF.